The next 10 T cell receptor beta chains were all read from a single sample in a study of cytomegalovirus exposure and HLA in healthy donors. 60 Vbeta and 13 Jbeta primers were used in PCR. Clones were sequenced by immunoSEQ multiplex PCR, and TCRdb holds only the in-frame ones, with some missing. This sample yields around 94,000 clones, of which over 60% are seen a single time; roughly 9.1% belongs to the top ten. The sample comprised PBMCs. The receptors derive from a male donor in good health and CMV-seropositive.

The V gene is TRBV5-4, the J gene TRBJ2-4, with D possibly matching TRBD2 (5 bases). Trimming took 0 bases from V and 7 from J, leaving 11 bases between them. CDR1 is SGHNT, CDR2 YYREEE, per germline (reference sequence). This CDR3 comprises 14 residues. CDR3 sequence: CASSLELRGNIQYF. The CDR3 DNA sequence: TGTGCCAGCAGCTTGGAACTTCGAGGGAACATTCAGTACTTC.

The J gene is TRBJ2-3, the V gene TRBV19, with a weak D call TRBD2 (6 bases). The V and J ends lost 2 bases and 3 bases respectively, with 15 bases between them. The CDR3 loop spans 16 amino acids. CDR1 is LNHDA and CDR2 is SQIVND in the germline V gene (reference sequence). This CDR3 reads CASSILPAEGTDTQYF. Written as DNA, the CDR3 is TGTGCCAGTAGTATACTCCCAGCGGAGGGAACAGATACGCAGTATTTT.

This clone turned up a few times. This chain uses TRBV4-3 with TRBJ1-1; tentatively, D is TRBD1 (5 bases). CDR1 and CDR2 from the germline V gene are LGHNA and YSLEER. V was clipped by 0 bases and J by 4 bases, with 12 bases between them. The CDR3 extends over 15 amino acids. DNA of the CDR3: TGCGCCAGCAGCCAAGATGGGGGGATGACCACTGAAGCTTTCTTT. It is translated as CASSQDGGMTTEAFF.

The chain links TRBV30 to TRBJ1-2; D ambiguous. Germline CDR1 and CDR2: GTSNPN and SVGIG (reference sequence). Trimming pared 0 bases from V and 1 base from J, leaving 9 bases between. The CDR3 runs to 14 residues. The CDR3 reads CAWSVREGNYGYTF. The CDR3, as DNA: TGTGCCTGGAGTGTACGGGAGGGTAACTATGGCTACACCTTC. Using reference TRBV30 and TRBJ1-2 for the parts outside the CDR3, the full variable domain is SQTIHQWPATLVQPVGSPLSLECTVEGTSNPNLYWYRQAAGRGLQLLFYSVGIGQISSEVPQNLSASRPQDRQFILSSKKLLLSDSGFYLCAWSVREGNYGYTFGSGTRLTVV.

This chain connects TRBV28 to TRBJ2-1, with 12 bases fitting TRBD2. Trimming cost V 7 bases and J 9 bases; bases outside gene matches: 16. Germline-derived CDR1 and CDR2 are MDHEN and SYDVKM. The CDR3 sequence is 17 residues long. This CDR3 is CASTPSGGLAGGAEQFF. In DNA form, the CDR3 reads TGTGCCAGCACCCCCTCTGGAGGGCTAGCGGGAGGGGCTGAGCAGTTCTTC. Combining the CDR3 with reference TRBV28 and TRBJ2-1 gives the whole variable domain DVKVTQSSRYLVKRTGEKVFLECVQDMDHENMFWYRQDPGLGLRLIYFSYDVKMKEKGDIPEGYSVSREKKERFSLILESASTNQTSMYLCASTPSGGLAGGAEQFFGPGTRLTVL.

V gene TRBV30 combines with J gene TRBJ2-7; TRBD1 might be the D (5 bases). CDR1 and CDR2 from the germline V gene are GTSNPN and SVGIG (reference sequence). V was shortened by 7 bases and J by 7 bases, with 14 bases between the two germline ends. This CDR3 has 11 amino acids. The chain's CDR3 is CASGWIVEQYF. CDR3 DNA sequence: TGTGCCTCAGGGTGGATAGTTGAGCAGTACTTC. Filled out from reference TRBV30 and TRBJ2-7, the complete variable domain reads SQTIHQWPATLVQPVGSPLSLECTVEGTSNPNLYWYRQAAGRGLQLLFYSVGIGQISSEVPQNLSASRPQDRQFILSSKKLLLSDSGFYLCASGWIVEQYFGPGTRLTVT.

The J gene is TRBJ1-2, the V gene TRBV7-2; 12 bases match TRBD1. V lost 1 base, J lost 1 base, and 4 bases stayed unmatched. In germline, CDR1 is SGHTA, CDR2 FQGNSA. The CDR3 covers 17 residues. The CDR3 DNA reads TGTGCCAGCAGCTTAGTGGGACAGGGGGCGGGTAACTATGGCTACACCTTC. Its translation: CASSLVGQGAGNYGYTF. Variable domain in full (rest from reference TRBV7-2 and TRBJ1-2): GAGVSQSPSNKVTEKGKDVELRCDPISGHTALYWYRQSLGQGLEFLIYFQGNSAPDKSGLPSDRFSAERTGGSVSTLTIQRTQQEDSAVYLCASSLVGQGAGNYGYTFGSGTRLTVV.

This clone was counted between two and nine times. The chain joins TRBV4-1 to TRBJ2-7, with 10 bases fitting TRBD2. The germline gives CDR1 MGHRA, CDR2 YSYEKL. J gave up 3 bases and V 0 bases, and 5 bases lay outside the gene matches. This CDR3 region has 16 residues. The CDR3 reads CASSQDPLAGYYEQYF. For the CDR3, the DNA is TGCGCCAGCAGCCAAGATCCACTAGCGGGGTACTACGAGCAGTACTTC.

The chain joins TRBV11-2 to TRBJ2-7; the D gene is possibly TRBD1 (6 bases). V dropped 5 bases and J dropped 3 bases, with 8 bases sitting between them. CDR3 length: 12 amino acids. CDR1 is SGHAT, CDR2 FQNNGV, per germline. CDR3 DNA: TGTGCCAGCAGCCTGACAGGCTACGAGCAGTACTTC. Protein: CASSLTGYEQYF.

The chain joins TRBV19 to TRBJ2-1, with D tentatively TRBD1 (6 bases). This CDR3 has 14 residues. The germline V and J ends were trimmed by 6 bases and 3 bases, with 12 bases remaining between them. Germline V lookup: CDR1 LNHDA, CDR2 SQIVND (reference sequence). The CDR3 loop is CASSSGDGYNEQFF. CDR3 DNA: TGTGCCAGTAGCTCAGGGGACGGCTACAATGAGCAGTTCTTC.